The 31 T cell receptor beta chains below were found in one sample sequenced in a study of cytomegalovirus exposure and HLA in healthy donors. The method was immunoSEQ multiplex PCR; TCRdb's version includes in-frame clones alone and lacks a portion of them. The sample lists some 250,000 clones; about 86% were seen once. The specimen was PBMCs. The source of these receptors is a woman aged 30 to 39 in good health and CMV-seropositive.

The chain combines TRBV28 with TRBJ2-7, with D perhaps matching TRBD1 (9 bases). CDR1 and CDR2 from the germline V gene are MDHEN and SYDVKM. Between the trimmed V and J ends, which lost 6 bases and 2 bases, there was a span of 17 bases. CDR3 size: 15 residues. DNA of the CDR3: TGTGCCAGCAGGTTAGCGGGACAGGGTCCCTACGAGCAGTACTTC. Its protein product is CASRLAGQGPYEQYF.

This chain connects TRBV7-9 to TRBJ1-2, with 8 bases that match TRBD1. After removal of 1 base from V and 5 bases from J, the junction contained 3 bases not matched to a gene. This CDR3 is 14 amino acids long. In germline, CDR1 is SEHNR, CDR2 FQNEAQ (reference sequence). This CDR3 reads CASSLVRTGYGYTF. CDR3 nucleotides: TGTGCCAGCAGCTTAGTCAGGACAGGGTATGGCTACACCTTC. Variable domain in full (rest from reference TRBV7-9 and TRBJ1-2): DTGVSQNPRHKITKRGQNVTFRCDPISEHNRLYWYRQTLGQGPEFLTYFQNEAQLEKSRLLSDRFSAERPKGSFSTLEIQRTEQGDSAMYLCASSLVRTGYGYTFGSGTRLTVV.

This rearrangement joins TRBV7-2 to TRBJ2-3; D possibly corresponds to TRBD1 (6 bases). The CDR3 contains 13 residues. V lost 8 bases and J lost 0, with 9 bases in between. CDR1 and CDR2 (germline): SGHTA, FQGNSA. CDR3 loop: CASRTASTDTQYF. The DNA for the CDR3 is TGTGCCAGCCGGACAGCTAGCACAGATACGCAGTATTTT.

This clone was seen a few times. The CDR3 bases are TGCGCCAGCAGCCAAGGACAGGGATGGTCCTACGAGCAGTACTTC. This encodes CASSQGQGWSYEQYF. This chain joins TRBV4-1 and TRBJ2-7; TRBD1 agrees at 7 bases. Losses at the gene ends were 1 base for V and 1 base for J; bases not matched to a gene: 4. The CDR3 has 15 amino acids. Per germline, CDR1 MGHRA and CDR2 YSYEKL.

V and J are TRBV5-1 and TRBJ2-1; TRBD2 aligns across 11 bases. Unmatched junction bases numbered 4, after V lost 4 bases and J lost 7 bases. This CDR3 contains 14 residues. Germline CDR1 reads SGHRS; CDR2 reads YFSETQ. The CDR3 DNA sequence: TGCGCCAGCAGCGCGAGGACTAGCGGGAATGAGCAGTTCTTC. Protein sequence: CASSARTSGNEQFF.

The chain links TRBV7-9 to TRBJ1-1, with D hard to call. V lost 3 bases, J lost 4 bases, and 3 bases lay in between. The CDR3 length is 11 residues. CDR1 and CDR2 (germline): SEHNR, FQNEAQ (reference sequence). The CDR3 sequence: CASSFGTEAFF. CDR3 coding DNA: TGTGCCAGCAGCTTCGGCACTGAAGCTTTCTTT.

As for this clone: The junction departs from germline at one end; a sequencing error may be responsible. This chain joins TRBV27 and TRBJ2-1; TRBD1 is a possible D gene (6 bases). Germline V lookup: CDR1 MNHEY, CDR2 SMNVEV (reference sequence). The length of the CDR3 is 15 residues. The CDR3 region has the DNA TGTGCCAGCACTTTATCCCGGACAGACTACAATGAGCAGTTCTTC. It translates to CASTLSRTDYNEQFF.

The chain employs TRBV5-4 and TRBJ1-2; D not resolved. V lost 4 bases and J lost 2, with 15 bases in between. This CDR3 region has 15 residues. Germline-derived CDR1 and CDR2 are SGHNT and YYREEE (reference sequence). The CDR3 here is CASSKNPLTNYGYTF. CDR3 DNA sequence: TGTGCCAGCAGCAAAAATCCGCTAACGAACTATGGCTACACCTTC. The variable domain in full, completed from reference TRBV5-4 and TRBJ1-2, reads ETGVTQSPTHLIKTRGQQVTLRCSSQSGHNTVSWYQQALGQGPQFIFQYYREEENGRGNFPPRFSGLQFPNYSSELNVNALELDDSALYLCASSKNPLTNYGYTFGSGTRLTVV.

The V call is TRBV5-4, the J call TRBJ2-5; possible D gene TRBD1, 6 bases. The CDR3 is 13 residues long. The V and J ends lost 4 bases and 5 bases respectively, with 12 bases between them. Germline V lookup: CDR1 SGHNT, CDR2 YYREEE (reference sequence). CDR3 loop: CASSPWTEETQYF. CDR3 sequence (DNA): TGTGCCAGCAGCCCCTGGACAGAGGAGACCCAGTACTTC.

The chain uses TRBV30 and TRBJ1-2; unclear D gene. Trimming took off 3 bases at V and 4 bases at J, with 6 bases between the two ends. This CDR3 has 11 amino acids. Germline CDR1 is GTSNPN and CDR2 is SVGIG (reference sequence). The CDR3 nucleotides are TGTGCCTGGAGGCGAACCTATGGCTACACCTTC. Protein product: CAWRRTYGYTF.

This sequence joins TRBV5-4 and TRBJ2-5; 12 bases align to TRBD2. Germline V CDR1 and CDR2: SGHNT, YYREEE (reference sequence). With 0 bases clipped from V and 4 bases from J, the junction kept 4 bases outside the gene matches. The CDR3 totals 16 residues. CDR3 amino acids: CASSLGLAGVRETQYF. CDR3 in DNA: TGTGCCAGCAGCTTGGGACTAGCGGGAGTAAGAGAGACCCAGTACTTC.

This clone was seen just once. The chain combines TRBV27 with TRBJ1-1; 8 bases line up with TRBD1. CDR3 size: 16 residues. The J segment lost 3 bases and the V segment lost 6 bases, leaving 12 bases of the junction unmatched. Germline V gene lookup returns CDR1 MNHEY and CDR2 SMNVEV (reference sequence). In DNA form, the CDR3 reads TGTGCCAGCAGGCCCTGGACAGGGAGGAAGGACACTGAAGCTTTCTTT. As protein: CASRPWTGRKDTEAFF.

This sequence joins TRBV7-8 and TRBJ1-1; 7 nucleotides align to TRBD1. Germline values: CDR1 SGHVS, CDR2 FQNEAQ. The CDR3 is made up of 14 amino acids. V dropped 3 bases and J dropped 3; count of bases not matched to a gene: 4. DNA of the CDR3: TGTGCCAGCAGCTTCGACAGGGATTACACTGAAGCTTTCTTT. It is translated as CASSFDRDYTEAFF.

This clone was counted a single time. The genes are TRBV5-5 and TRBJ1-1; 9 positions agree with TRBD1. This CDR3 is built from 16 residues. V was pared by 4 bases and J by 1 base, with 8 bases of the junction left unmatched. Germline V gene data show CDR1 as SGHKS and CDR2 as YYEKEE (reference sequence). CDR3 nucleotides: TGTGCCAGCAGCCCTCCGGGACAGGGCGCGAACACTGAAGCTTTCTTT. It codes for CASSPPGQGANTEAFF.

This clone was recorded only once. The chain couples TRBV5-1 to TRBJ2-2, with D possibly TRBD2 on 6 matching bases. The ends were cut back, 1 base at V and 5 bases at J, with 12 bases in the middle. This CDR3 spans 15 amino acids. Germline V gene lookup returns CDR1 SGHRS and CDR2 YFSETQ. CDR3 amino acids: CASSLRLVDTGELFF. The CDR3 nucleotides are TGCGCCAGCAGCTTGAGACTAGTCGATACCGGGGAGCTGTTTTTT. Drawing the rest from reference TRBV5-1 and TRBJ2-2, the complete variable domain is KAGVTQTPRYLIKTRGQQVTLSCSPISGHRSVSWYQQTPGQGLQFLFEYFSETQRNKGNFPGRFSGRQFSNSRSEMNVSTLELGDSALYLCASSLRLVDTGELFFGEGSRLTVL.

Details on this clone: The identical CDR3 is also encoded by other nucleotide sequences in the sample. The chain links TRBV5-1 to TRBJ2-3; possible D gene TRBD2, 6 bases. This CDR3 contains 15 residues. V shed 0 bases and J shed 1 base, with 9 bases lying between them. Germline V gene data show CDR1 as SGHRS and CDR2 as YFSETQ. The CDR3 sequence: CASSLGGGGTDTQYF. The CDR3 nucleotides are TGCGCCAGCAGCTTGGGAGGCGGGGGCACAGATACGCAGTATTTT.

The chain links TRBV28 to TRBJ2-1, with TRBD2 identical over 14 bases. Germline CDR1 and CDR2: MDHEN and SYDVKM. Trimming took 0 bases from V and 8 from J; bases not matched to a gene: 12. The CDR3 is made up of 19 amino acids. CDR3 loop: CASSLWGTSGSLGPHEQFF. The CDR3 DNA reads TGTGCCAGCAGTTTATGGGGGACTAGCGGGAGTCTGGGTCCCCATGAGCAGTTCTTC.

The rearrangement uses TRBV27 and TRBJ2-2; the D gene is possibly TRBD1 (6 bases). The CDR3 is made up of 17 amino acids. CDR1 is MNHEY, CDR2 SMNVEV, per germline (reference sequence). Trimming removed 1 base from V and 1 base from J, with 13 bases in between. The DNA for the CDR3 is TGTGCCAGCAGTTTATATGGACAGCGATGGAACACCGGGGAGCTGTTTTTT. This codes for CASSLYGQRWNTGELFF.

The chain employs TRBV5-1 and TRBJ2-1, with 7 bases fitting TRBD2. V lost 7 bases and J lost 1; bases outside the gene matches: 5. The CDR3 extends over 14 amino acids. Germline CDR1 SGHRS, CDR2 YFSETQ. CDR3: CASRTSDSYNEQFF. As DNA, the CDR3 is TGCGCCAGCCGTACTAGCGATTCCTACAATGAGCAGTTCTTC.

The CDR3 loop reads CSARSGHSLFF. In nucleotides, the CDR3 is TGCAGTGCTAGATCTGGACATAGCCTGTTTTTT. The chain joins TRBV20-1 to TRBJ1-4; perhaps TRBD1 as D (5 bases). The CDR3 has 11 amino acids. From germline, CDR1 is DFQATT and CDR2 SNEGSKA (reference sequence). V lost 2 bases, J lost 14 bases, and 12 bases lay in between.

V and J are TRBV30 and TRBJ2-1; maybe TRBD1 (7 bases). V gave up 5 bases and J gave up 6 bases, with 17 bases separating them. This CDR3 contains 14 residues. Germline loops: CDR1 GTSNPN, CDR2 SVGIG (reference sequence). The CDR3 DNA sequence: TGTGCCTGGGGAGGGGATACAGGGGCCAATGAGCAGTTCTTC. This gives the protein CAWGGDTGANEQFF.

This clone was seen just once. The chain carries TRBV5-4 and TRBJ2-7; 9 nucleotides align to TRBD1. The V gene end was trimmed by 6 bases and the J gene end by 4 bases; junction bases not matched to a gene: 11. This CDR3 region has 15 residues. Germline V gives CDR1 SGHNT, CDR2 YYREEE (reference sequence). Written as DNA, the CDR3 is TGTGCCAGCACCTCTCAGGGACAGGGCCAGTACGAGCAGTACTTC. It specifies CASTSQGQGQYEQYF.

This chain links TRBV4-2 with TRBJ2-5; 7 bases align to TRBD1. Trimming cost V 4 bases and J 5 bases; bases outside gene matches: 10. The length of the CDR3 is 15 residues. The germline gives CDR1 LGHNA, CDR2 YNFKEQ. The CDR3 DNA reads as TGTGCCAGCAGCCCTGGGTTAGGGGGCAGGGAGACCCAGTACTTC. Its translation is CASSPGLGGRETQYF.

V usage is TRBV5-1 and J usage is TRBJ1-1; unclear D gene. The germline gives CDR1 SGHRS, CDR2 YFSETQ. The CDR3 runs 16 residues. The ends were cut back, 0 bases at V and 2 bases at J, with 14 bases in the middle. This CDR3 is CASSLAPGNLNTEAFF. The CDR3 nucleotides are TGCGCCAGCAGCTTGGCCCCGGGGAACCTTAACACTGAAGCTTTCTTT.

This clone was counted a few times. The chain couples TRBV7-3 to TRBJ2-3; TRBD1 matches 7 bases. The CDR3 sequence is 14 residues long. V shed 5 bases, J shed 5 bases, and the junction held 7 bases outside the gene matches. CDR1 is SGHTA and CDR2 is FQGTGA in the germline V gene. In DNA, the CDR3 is TGTGCCAGCAGCCGGGACAGAGGTCAAGATACGCAGTATTTT. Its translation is CASSRDRGQDTQYF. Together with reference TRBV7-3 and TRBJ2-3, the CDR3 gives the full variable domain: GAGVSQTPSNKVTEKGKYVELRCDPISGHTALYWYRQSLGQGPEFLIYFQGTGAADDSGLPNDRFFAVRPEGSVSTLKIQRTERGDSAVYLCASSRDRGQDTQYFGPGTRLTVL.

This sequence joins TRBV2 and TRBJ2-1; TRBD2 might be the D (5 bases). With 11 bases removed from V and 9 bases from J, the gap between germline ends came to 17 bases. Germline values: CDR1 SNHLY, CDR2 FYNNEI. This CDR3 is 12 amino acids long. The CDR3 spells CASRERVGEQFF. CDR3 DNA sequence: TGTGCCTCGAGGGAGAGGGTAGGTGAGCAGTTCTTC.

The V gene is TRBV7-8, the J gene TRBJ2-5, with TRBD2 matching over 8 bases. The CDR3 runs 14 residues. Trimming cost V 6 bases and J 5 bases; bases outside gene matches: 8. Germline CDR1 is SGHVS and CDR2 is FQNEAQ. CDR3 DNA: TGTGCCAGCAGGAAGGGAGCGGGAGCGGAGACCCAGTACTTC. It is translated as CASRKGAGAETQYF.

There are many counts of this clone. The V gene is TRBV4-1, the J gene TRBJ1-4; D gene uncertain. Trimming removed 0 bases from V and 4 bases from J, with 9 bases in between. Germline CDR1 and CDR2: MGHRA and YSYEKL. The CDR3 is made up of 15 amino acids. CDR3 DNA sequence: TGCGCCAGCAGCCAAGAGGGCAGGTTTAATGAAAAACTGTTTTTT. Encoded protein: CASSQEGRFNEKLFF.

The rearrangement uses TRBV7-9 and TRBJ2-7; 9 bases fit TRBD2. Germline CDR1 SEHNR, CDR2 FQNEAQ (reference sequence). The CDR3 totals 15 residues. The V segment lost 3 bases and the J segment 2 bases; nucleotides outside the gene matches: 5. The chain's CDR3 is CASSLTSGATYEQYF. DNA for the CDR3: TGTGCCAGCAGCTTGACTAGCGGAGCCACCTACGAGCAGTACTTC.

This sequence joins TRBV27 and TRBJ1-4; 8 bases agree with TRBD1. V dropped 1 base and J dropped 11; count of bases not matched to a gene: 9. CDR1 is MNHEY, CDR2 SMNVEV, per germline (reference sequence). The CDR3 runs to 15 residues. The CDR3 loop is CASSLYGRGLSKLFF. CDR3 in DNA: TGTGCCAGCAGTTTATATGGCAGGGGGCTGTCGAAACTGTTTTTT.

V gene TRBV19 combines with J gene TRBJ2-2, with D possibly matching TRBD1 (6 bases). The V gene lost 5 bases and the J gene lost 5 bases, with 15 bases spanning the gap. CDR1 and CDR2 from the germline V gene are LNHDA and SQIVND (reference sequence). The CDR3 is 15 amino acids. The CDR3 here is CASSSTGSRTGELFF. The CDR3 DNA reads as TGTGCCAGTAGTTCTACAGGGTCCCGGACCGGGGAGCTGTTTTTT.